This T cell receptor beta chain is drawn from a study of T cells expressing NK-cell markers. Study-wide background: Seven HCMV-seropositive donors and one seronegative donor made up the eight sequenced donors. Study-level findings and limits: Six or seven donors carried dominant NKG2C+ clonotypes that made up about 1.0-7.5% of their CD8+ T cells.

In the case of this clonotype: Its antigen remains unidentified.

Germline CDR1 reads SQVTM; CDR2 reads ANQGSEA. This CDR3 has 14 amino acids. cDNA encoding TCR beta was synthesized via 5'RACE template switching incorporating UMIs. TCRdb reanalyzed the 5' RACE reads and collapses them to one entry per CDR3 protein, without DNA. The sample includes 150,000 to 180,000 distinct CDR3 sequences. The clonotype comes from a woman aged 45-65 years in good health. This sequence joins TRBV29-1 and TRBJ2-2; checking the TCRdb D call of TRBD1 is not possible without DNA. Sequencing input: blood T cells: a sorted CD56 or NKG2C T cell subset, CD4+ or CD8+ T cells, or bulk PBMC T cells (not recorded which). This chain's CDR3 is CSVAPISTPGELFF.